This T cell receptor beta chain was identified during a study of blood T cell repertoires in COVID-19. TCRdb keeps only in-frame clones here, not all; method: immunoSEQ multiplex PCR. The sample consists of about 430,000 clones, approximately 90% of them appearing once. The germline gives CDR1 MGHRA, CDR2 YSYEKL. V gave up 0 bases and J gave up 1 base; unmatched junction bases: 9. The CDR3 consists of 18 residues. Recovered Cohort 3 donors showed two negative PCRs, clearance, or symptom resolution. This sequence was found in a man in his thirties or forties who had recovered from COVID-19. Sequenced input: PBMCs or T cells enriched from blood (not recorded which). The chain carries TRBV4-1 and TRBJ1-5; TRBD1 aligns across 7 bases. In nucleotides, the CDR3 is TGCGCCAGCAGCCAAGATACGGTGACAGGGTTCAGCAATCAGCCCCAGCATTTT. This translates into CASSQDTVTGFSNQPQHF.